Presented here are 14 T cell receptor beta chains from one specimen sequenced in a study of T cell changes during pregnancy in multiple sclerosis. Measured with immunoSEQ multiplex PCR; TCRdb has only the in-frame clones, and not every one. The data show roughly 93,000 clones, 92% seen once. Sequenced here: peripheral blood, sampled after pregnancy. The source of these receptors is a female donor in good health, enrolled as a control in a pregnancy study.

This clone has only one observation. This chain uses TRBV4-2 with TRBJ2-7, with D unclear. The CDR3 contains 15 residues. CDR1 and CDR2 from the germline V gene are LGHNA and YNFKEQ. Trimming took off 1 base at V and 0 bases at J, with 10 bases between the two ends. CDR3 amino acids: CASSQGAMSSYEQYF. The CDR3, as DNA: TGTGCCAGCAGCCAAGGCGCAATGAGCTCCTACGAGCAGTACTTC.

This CDR3 is CASSTGQGAFDGYTF. The CDR3, as DNA: TGTGCCAGTAGTACCGGACAGGGGGCTTTCGATGGCTACACCTTC. The gene calls are TRBV19 and TRBJ1-2, with 11 bases that match TRBD1. The V gene end was trimmed by 4 bases and the J gene end by 6 bases; junction bases not matched to a gene: 7. Germline V lookup: CDR1 LNHDA, CDR2 SQIVND (reference sequence). This CDR3 is built from 15 residues.

The chain has TRBV6-5 and TRBJ1-3; D remains unclear. Trimming cost V 1 base and J 8 bases, with 12 bases left between them. This CDR3 has 14 amino acids. CDR1 is MNHEY and CDR2 is SVGAGI in the germline V gene. The CDR3 sequence is CASSYLRGLDTIYF. CDR3 nucleotide sequence: TGTGCCAGCAGTTACTTGCGGGGTTTGGACACCATATATTTT.

The genes are TRBV6-5 and TRBJ1-2, with a weak D call TRBD1 (6 bases). CDR1 and CDR2 from the germline V gene are MNHEY and SVGAGI. This CDR3 spans 16 amino acids. V was shortened by 0 bases and J by 2 bases, with 13 bases between the two germline ends. CDR3 DNA sequence: TGTGCCAGCAGTTACTCGAGAGGGGGGGGAAACTATGGCTACACCTTC. Amino acids: CASSYSRGGGNYGYTF.

The CDR3 protein is CSVTPRGSYGNEQFF. In DNA, the CDR3 is TGCAGCGTTACTCCCCGGGGGTCTTATGGCAATGAGCAGTTCTTC. The chain employs TRBV29-1 and TRBJ2-1; a weak D match, TRBD2 (6 bases). The CDR3 is made up of 15 amino acids. V lost 5 bases, J lost 6 bases, and 20 bases lay in between. Germline lookup yields CDR1 SQVTM and CDR2 ANQGSEA.

The chain has TRBV4-1 and TRBJ1-5; D is perhaps TRBD1 (5 bases). V was cut by 1 base and J by 4 bases, with 11 bases left in between. The V gene's germline CDR1 is MGHRA and CDR2 YSYEKL. CDR3 length: 15 residues. The CDR3, as DNA: TGCGCCAGCAGCCAAGTGGGGCACGGGAATCAGCCCCAGCATTTT. It is translated as CASSQVGHGNQPQHF.

The chain recombines TRBV18 with TRBJ2-5; TRBD2 aligns across 7 bases. There are 15 residues in the CDR3. The V segment lost 3 bases and the J segment 5 bases; nucleotides outside the gene matches: 9. The germline V gene has CDR1 KGHSH and CDR2 LQKENI. This CDR3 is CASSPTAPGGETQYF. Here the CDR3 DNA reads TGTGCCAGCTCACCTACAGCGCCCGGGGGGGAGACCCAGTACTTC.

The chain uses TRBV18 and TRBJ2-5; 9 nucleotides align to TRBD1. This CDR3 has 15 residues. V gave up 1 base and J gave up 3 bases; unmatched junction bases: 3. Germline V gene data show CDR1 as KGHSH and CDR2 as LQKENI. CDR3 DNA sequence: TGTGCCAGCTCACCACGGACAGGGGAAGAAGAGACCCAGTACTTC. This translates into CASSPRTGEEETQYF.

This sequence joins TRBV19 and TRBJ1-4; no reliable D call. The CDR3 spans 14 residues. Trimming cost V 7 bases and J 5 bases, with 14 bases left between them. Per the germline V gene, CDR1 is LNHDA and CDR2 is SQIVND (reference sequence). CDR3 in DNA: TGTGCCAGTACCTCGGGGAGGGCGAATGAAAAACTGTTTTTT. The encoded protein is CASTSGRANEKLFF.

The chain uses TRBV28 and TRBJ2-3; D ambiguous. CDR3 length equals 16 residues. V gave up 6 bases and J gave up 0 bases, with 16 bases separating them. The germline gives CDR1 MDHEN, CDR2 SYDVKM. The CDR3 reads CASRPPSLGSTDTQYF. The CDR3 nucleotides are TGTGCCAGCAGGCCCCCATCCCTCGGTAGCACAGATACGCAGTATTTT.

The chain couples TRBV11-3 to TRBJ2-1, with 9 bases identical to TRBD2. V dropped 5 bases and J dropped 2; count of bases not matched to a gene: 16. CDR3 size: 19 residues. Germline V gives CDR1 SGHNT, CDR2 YENEEA. This CDR3 reads CASSPMEGRGGQAYNEQFF. For the CDR3, the DNA is TGTGCCAGCAGCCCCATGGAGGGGCGGGGGGGGCAGGCCTACAATGAGCAGTTCTTC.

The chain combines TRBV7-2 with TRBJ2-1; 7 bases line up with TRBD2. Germline trimming cut 5 bases from V and 8 bases from J; bases unmatched to any gene: 6. The CDR3 consists of 13 residues. Germline assignment: CDR1 SGHTA and CDR2 FQGNSA. CDR3 coding DNA: TGTGCCAGCAGCCCTGGGCGGGAGCATGAGCAGTTCTTC. This codes for CASSPGREHEQFF.

The rearrangement links TRBV7-9 to TRBJ1-2, with unresolved D. V dropped 4 bases and J dropped 7 bases, with 19 bases sitting between them. Germline V gene lookup returns CDR1 SEHNR and CDR2 FQNEAQ (reference sequence). The CDR3 contains 15 residues. The CDR3 reads CASSSPSDLEGGYTF. The DNA of the CDR3 is TGTGCCAGCAGCTCTCCGTCGGACCTGGAGGGTGGCTACACCTTC. Full variable domain (rest looked up from reference TRBV7-9 and TRBJ1-2): DTGVSQNPRHKITKRGQNVTFRCDPISEHNRLYWYRQTLGQGPEFLTYFQNEAQLEKSRLLSDRFSAERPKGSFSTLEIQRTEQGDSAMYLCASSSPSDLEGGYTFGSGTRLTVV.

The V call is TRBV28, the J call TRBJ2-7; TRBD2 aligns across 9 bases. The V and J ends lost 5 bases and 5 bases, in that order; junction bases with no gene match: 16. CDR3 length: 17 residues. CDR1 is MDHEN, CDR2 SYDVKM, per germline. The CDR3 DNA is TGTGCCAGCAGTCTACCCCCGGCGGGAGGGCCTTACAACGAGCAGTACTTC. Translated, it gives CASSLPPAGGPYNEQYF.